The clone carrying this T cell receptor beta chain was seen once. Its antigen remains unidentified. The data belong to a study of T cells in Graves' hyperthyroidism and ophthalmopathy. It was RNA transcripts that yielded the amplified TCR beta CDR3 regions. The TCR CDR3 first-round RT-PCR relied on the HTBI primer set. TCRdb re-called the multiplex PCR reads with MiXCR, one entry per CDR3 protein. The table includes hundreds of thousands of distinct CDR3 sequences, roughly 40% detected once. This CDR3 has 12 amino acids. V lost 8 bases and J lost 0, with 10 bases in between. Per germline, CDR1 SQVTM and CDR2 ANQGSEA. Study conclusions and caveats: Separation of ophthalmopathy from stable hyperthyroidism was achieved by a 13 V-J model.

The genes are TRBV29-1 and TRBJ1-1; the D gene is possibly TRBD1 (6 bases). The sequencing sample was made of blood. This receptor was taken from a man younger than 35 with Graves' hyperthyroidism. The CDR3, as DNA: TGCAGCTCCGGACAGCTGAACACTGAAGCTTTCTTT. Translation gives CSSGQLNTEAFF.